The 3 T cell receptor beta chains reported below all come from one sample, sequenced in a study of blood T cell repertoires in COVID-19 (dated by TCRdb to about 2020). Libraries were built with the immunoSEQ multiplex PCR assay. Not all clones reach the TCRdb copy of this immuneACCESS table, which keeps in-frame sequences only. Checked studies attribute under half of the gap to unresolved V genes and leave the rest unexplained. The sample includes 160,000 or so clones, with 88% observed a single time. The leading ten clones occupy over 2% of the sample. The sample consisted of peripheral blood. Receptors were obtained from a woman between 65 and 79 years old with acute or convalescent COVID-19.

This clone has just one count. The chain recombines TRBV24-1 with TRBJ1-5; D might be TRBD1 (5 bases). This CDR3 is 14 amino acids long. Germline V gene lookup returns CDR1 KGHDR and CDR2 SFDVKD. Deletions cut 3 bases from V and 4 bases from J, with 9 bases between. The CDR3 sequence: CATSDMGGNQPQHF. The CDR3 DNA is TGTGCCACCAGTGATATGGGGGGGAATCAGCCCCAGCATTTT.

The chain employs TRBV19 and TRBJ1-3, with D hard to call. Per germline, CDR1 LNHDA and CDR2 SQIVND (reference sequence). The CDR3 covers 14 residues. V gave up 4 bases and J gave up 4 bases, with 11 bases separating them. CDR3 coding DNA: TGTGCCAGTAGTAACGCGGGAGGGGGAAACACCATATATTTT. It yields the protein CASSNAGGGNTIYF. The full variable domain, in which reference TRBV19 and TRBJ1-3 provide the parts outside the CDR3, is DGGITQSPKYLFRKEGQNVTLSCEQNLNHDAMYWYRQDPGQGLRLIYYSQIVNDFQKGDIAEGYSVSREKKESFPLTVTSAQKNPTAFYLCASSNAGGGNTIYFGEGSWLTVV.

V and J are TRBV2 and TRBJ2-7, with TRBD2 matching 7 bases. Germline values: CDR1 SNHLY, CDR2 FYNNEI. The CDR3 loop spans 15 amino acids. J was trimmed by 2 bases and V by 6 bases; bases with no gene match: 10. For the CDR3, the DNA is TGTGCCAGCAGCGCGGGAGAGGGGTTTCCCTACGAGCAGTACGTC. Translated, it gives CASSAGEGFPYEQYV.